This TCR beta chain was sequenced for a study of OX40 agonist ivuxolimab in advanced cancers. Background on the study: Hepatocellular carcinoma, melanoma, renal cell or head and neck cancer occurred in dose-escalation patients. Earlier treatment with anti-PD-1, anti-PD-L1 or anti-CTLA-4 was permitted, and over 35% had received some.

Measured with immunoSEQ multiplex PCR; TCRdb has only the in-frame clones, and not every one. The sample comprises 17,000 or so clones, approximately 85% of which are singletons, and around 27% rests with the top ten. Specimen: CD4+ or CD8+ T cells sorted from blood, collected in a trial of the OX40 agonist ivuxolimab. This receptor was identified in an adult with an advanced solid tumor such as melanoma, head and neck, liver or kidney cancer.

The CDR3 loop is CASSLAGADTGELFF. DNA of the CDR3: TGTGCCAGCAGCTTAGCGGGAGCGGACACCGGGGAGCTGTTTTTT. The rearrangement uses TRBV7-9 and TRBJ2-2; D may be TRBD2 (5 bases). Germline CDR1 and CDR2: SEHNR and FQNEAQ (reference sequence). The germline V and J ends were trimmed by 0 bases and 3 bases, with 8 bases remaining between them. The CDR3 is 15 residues long.